Presented here are 8 T cell receptor beta chains from one specimen sequenced in a study of shared clonotypes between healthy human individuals. Method: immunoSEQ multiplex PCR; TCRdb's copy keeps in-frame clones and lacks some. This sample has about a million clones, with roughly 80% found just once. Sequenced input: memory CD4+ T cells from PBMCs. The subset here: CD45RA-negative fraction. The receptors were gathered from a man in his late teens or twenties in good health. Some clones in this sample may be carry-over from other donors' samples.

This chain uses TRBV7-8 with TRBJ1-2, with 7 bases aligning to TRBD1. Trimming at V came to 5 bases and at J to 4 bases, leaving 16 bases not matched to a gene. The CDR3 has 17 residues. Germline assignment: CDR1 SGHVS and CDR2 FQNEAQ. The CDR3 reads CASSLLGQGVLGYGYTF. CDR3 nucleotides: TGTGCCAGCAGCCTACTGGGTCAGGGGGTTCTGGGCTATGGCTACACCTTC.

The chain employs TRBV5-4 and TRBJ2-2, with a weak D call TRBD2 (6 bases). In germline, CDR1 is SGHNT, CDR2 YYREEE (reference sequence). Trimming stripped 0 bases from V and 4 bases from J, with 13 bases between. CDR3 size: 16 residues. The CDR3 loop reads CASSLGGRSSTGELFF. The CDR3 DNA follows: TGTGCCAGCAGCTTGGGGGGGAGGTCGAGCACCGGGGAGCTGTTTTTT.

The CDR3 loop reads CASSLLEHVYEQYF. CDR3 nucleotide sequence: TGTGCCAGCTCACTCCTAGAGCACGTCTACGAGCAGTACTTC. This chain uses TRBV18 with TRBJ2-7; D unclear. Germline V lookup: CDR1 KGHSH, CDR2 LQKENI. The CDR3 is 14 amino acids. The V and J ends lost 4 bases and 3 bases respectively, with 13 bases between them.

J is TRBJ1-5 and V is TRBV4-1; a weak D match, TRBD1 (5 bases). The germline V gene encodes CDR1 MGHRA and CDR2 YSYEKL. Trimming took 2 bases from V and 3 from J, leaving 17 bases between them. The length of the CDR3 is 17 residues. CDR3 nucleotides: TGCGCCAGCAGCCAATGGGATGGGGGGAGGGTCAATCAGCCCCAGCATTTT. It is translated as CASSQWDGGRVNQPQHF.

As concerns this clone: Other DNA sequences in this specimen translate into the identical CDR3. The chain recombines TRBV7-3 with TRBJ2-7; 8 bases fit TRBD1. The V gene's germline CDR1 is SGHTA and CDR2 FQGTGA. This CDR3 spans 15 amino acids. V gave up 2 bases and J gave up 2 bases; unmatched junction bases: 5. CDR3 amino acids: CASSLSGQGAYEQYF. CDR3 nucleotides: TGTGCCAGCAGCTTATCCGGACAGGGAGCCTACGAGCAGTACTTC.

The chain joins TRBV19 to TRBJ2-3, with D perhaps TRBD2 (5 bases). Germline V lookup: CDR1 LNHDA, CDR2 SQIVND (reference sequence). The germline V and J ends were trimmed by 5 bases and 4 bases, with 10 bases remaining between them. CDR3 length equals 13 residues. The DNA for the CDR3 is TGTGCCAGTAGTGCCCCGGAGGCAGATACGCAGTATTTT. Its translation: CASSAPEADTQYF.

This sequence joins TRBV27 and TRBJ1-5; possible D gene TRBD1, 6 bases. V was pared by 1 base and J by 6 bases, with 13 bases between. This CDR3 region has 15 residues. Germline V gene lookup returns CDR1 MNHEY and CDR2 SMNVEV (reference sequence). The CDR3 region has the DNA TGTGCCAGCAGTTTATTTTCCAGGGGCGGTCAGCCCCAGCATTTT. Translated, it gives CASSLFSRGGQPQHF.

This clone came up a few times. The rearrangement uses TRBV6-5 and TRBJ1-1; no clear D gene. Germline V gene lookup returns CDR1 MNHEY and CDR2 SVGAGI. V shed 6 bases and J shed 6 bases, with 14 bases lying between them. The CDR3 is 13 residues long. This chain's CDR3 is CASRPTLSAEAFF. The CDR3 DNA sequence: TGTGCCAGCAGGCCTACTCTTTCCGCTGAAGCTTTCTTT.